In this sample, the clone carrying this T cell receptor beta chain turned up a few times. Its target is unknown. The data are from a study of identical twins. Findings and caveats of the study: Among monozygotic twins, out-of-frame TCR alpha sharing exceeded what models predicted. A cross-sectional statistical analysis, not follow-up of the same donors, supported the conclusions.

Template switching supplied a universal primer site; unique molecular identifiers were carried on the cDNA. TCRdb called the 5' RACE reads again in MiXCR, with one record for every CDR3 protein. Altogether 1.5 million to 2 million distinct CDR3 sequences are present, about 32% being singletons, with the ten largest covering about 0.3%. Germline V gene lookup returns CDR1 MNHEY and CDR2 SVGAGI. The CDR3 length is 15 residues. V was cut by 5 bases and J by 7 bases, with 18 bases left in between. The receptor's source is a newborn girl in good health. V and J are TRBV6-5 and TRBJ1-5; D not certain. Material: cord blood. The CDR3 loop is CASSTSEQQKQPQHF. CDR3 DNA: TGTGCCAGCAGTACTTCAGAACAGCAAAAGCAGCCCCAGCATTTT.